A selection of T cell receptor beta chains follows, all from one sample in a study of T-cell memory formation after mild COVID-19. TCRdb called the 5' RACE reads again in MiXCR, with one record for every CDR3 protein. The sample includes about 500,000 distinct CDR3 sequences, roughly 20% seen only once; the top ten take 12%. The sequenced material came from PBMCs or a T cell subset sorted from them (not recorded which). All receptors come from an adult woman who had mild COVID-19 (a few samples of this study predate the infection). Cell type and time point are not known. Each CDR3 is given without its conserved first and last residue. A D gene is named only where the DNA matches it firmly.

d_call j_call v_call cdr3_aa
NA TRBJ2-5 TRBV21-1 ASSKDRAGETQY
NA TRBJ2-1 TRBV11-3 ASSFTSPAPYNEQF
NA TRBJ2-5 TRBV6-1 ASREQGRETQY
NA TRBJ2-6 TRBV4-1 ASSQAGQRGSGANVLT
NA TRBJ1-2 TRBV7-8 ASSLRLDGGANGYT
TRBD1 TRBJ1-4 TRBV27 ASSKSGQAIATNEKLF
NA TRBJ1-1 TRBV9 ASSVGGGYGTEAF
NA TRBJ2-5 TRBV7-9 ASMNWGETQY
NA TRBJ1-1 TRBV14 ASQMNRNTEAF
TRBD1 TRBJ1-1 TRBV7-2 ASSLGQGAWTEAF
TRBD2 TRBJ2-2 TRBV6-2/TRBV6-3 ASRPAGALTGELF
TRBD2 TRBJ2-3 TRBV19 ASSIGLAGGTDTQY
TRBD1 TRBJ2-5 TRBV7-9 ASSRTGVVQETQY
TRBD1 TRBJ2-7 TRBV3-1 ASSQRGTAYEQY
NA TRBJ1-2 TRBV11-2 ASSLIQGLVGYT
NA TRBJ1-1 TRBV20-1 SARMSGNTEAF
NA TRBJ2-2 TRBV5-1 ASSSTGSNTGELF
NA TRBJ2-3 TRBV30 AWTRDSGDTQY
TRBD2 TRBJ2-7 TRBV20-1 SARAPTAGGSYEQY
NA TRBJ1-3 TRBV7-9 ASSAAGVSGNTIY
NA TRBJ2-1 TRBV5-6 ASSLSTGLNEQF
NA TRBJ1-6 TRBV5-6 ASSGGSWNSPLH
NA TRBJ2-7 TRBV2 ASSVRVYEQY
NA TRBJ2-5 TRBV3-1 ASSQGGPGLSLY
TRBD2 TRBJ2-5 TRBV27 ASSLWGTSGLVIETQY
NA TRBJ2-3 TRBV7-6 ASSSPSPGTDTQY
NA TRBJ1-2 TRBV29-1 SVEKQGHYGYT
NA TRBJ2-3 TRBV9 ASSVHFGGTDTQY
NA TRBJ2-7 TRBV3-1 ASSQGGMSSYEQY
NA TRBJ2-7 TRBV15 ATSRVESTRGSRYEQY
TRBD1 TRBJ2-3 TRBV10-3 AIRRTGADTQY
NA TRBJ2-7 TRBV3-1 ASSPFGPYEQY
NA TRBJ2-2 TRBV10-3 AIRATGELF
TRBD1 TRBJ1-3 TRBV19 ASSIKGAAGNTIY
NA TRBJ2-7 TRBV9 ASSVGISNYEQY
TRBD2 TRBJ2-1 TRBV20-1 SARTLAGISYNEQF
TRBD2 TRBJ2-3 TRBV11-2 ASSSPSTSGLTDTQY
TRBD1 TRBJ1-1 TRBV6-5 ASSYSLYRGDTEAF
TRBD1 TRBJ1-2 TRBV20-1 SLRTGKGYT
NA TRBJ2-4 TRBV3-1 ASSQGEGQY
NA TRBJ2-7 TRBV7-9 ASSLVNSYEQY
NA TRBJ1-1 TRBV2 ASSETSGDTEAF
NA TRBJ2-4 TRBV7-9 ASSPGPWALAKNIQY
NA TRBJ2-1 TRBV5-1 ASSLSGLYNEQF
TRBD2 TRBJ2-5 TRBV7-2 ASSTGTNRETQY
NA TRBJ1-2 TRBV10-3 AISEFPVYGYT
NA TRBJ2-7 TRBV27 ASSLNPGSGGFYEQY
TRBD1 TRBJ2-2 TRBV11-1 ASSSRDSHNTGELF
TRBD1 TRBJ2-7 TRBV5-1 ASRKPGQGAAEQY
TRBD1 TRBJ2-7 TRBV29-1 SVRTGDSYEQY
NA TRBJ2-1 TRBV18 ASSPPRGVQF
TRBD2 TRBJ2-3 TRBV7-2 ASSLPGLTTDTQY
TRBD1 TRBJ2-1 TRBV7-6 ASSLGLGFYQGDEQF
TRBD2 TRBJ2-1 TRBV24-1 ATSDLGGRDNEQF